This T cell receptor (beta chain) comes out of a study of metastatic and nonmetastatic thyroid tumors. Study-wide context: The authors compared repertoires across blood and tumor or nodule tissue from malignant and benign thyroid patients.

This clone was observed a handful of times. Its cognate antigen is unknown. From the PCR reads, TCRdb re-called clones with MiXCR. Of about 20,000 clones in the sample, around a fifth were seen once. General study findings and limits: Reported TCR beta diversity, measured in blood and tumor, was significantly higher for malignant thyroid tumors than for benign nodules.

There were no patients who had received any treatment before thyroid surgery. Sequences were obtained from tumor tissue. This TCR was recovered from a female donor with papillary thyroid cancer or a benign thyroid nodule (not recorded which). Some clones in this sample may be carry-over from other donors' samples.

DNA of the CDR3: TGTGCCAGCAGCGCGTTGGGGGGGCAGAATTCACCCCTCCACTTT. Residues: CASSALGGQNSPLHF. The chain combines TRBV28 with TRBJ1-6; weak D call: TRBD1 (6 bases). The CDR3 consists of 15 residues. V lost 6 bases, J lost 7 bases, and 16 bases lay in between. Germline V gene sequence: CDR1 MDHEN, CDR2 SYDVKM.